Listed here is a single T cell receptor (beta chain). The CDR3 contains 13 residues. V lost 0 bases and J 3 bases, leaving 7 bases between the germline ends. Germline V CDR1 and CDR2: SGHRS, YFSETQ. This record belongs to a study of OX40 agonist ivuxolimab in advanced cancers. Some clones are missing from TCRdb's copy, which holds only in-frame ones; the method was immunoSEQ multiplex PCR. The data hold some 68,000 clones, with about nine tenths observed a single time. The material was CD4+ or CD8+ T cells sorted from blood, obtained in a trial of the OX40 agonist ivuxolimab. The clonotype was recovered from an adult with an advanced solid tumor such as melanoma, head and neck, liver or kidney cancer. V gene TRBV5-1 combines with J gene TRBJ2-7; possibly TRBD1 for D (6 bases). The CDR3 region has the DNA TGCGCCAGCAGCTTGGGACAGGACTACGAGCAGTACTTC. This encodes CASSLGQDYEQYF. Using reference TRBV5-1 and TRBJ2-7 for the parts outside the CDR3, the full variable domain is KAGVTQTPRYLIKTRGQQVTLSCSPISGHRSVSWYQQTPGQGLQFLFEYFSETQRNKGNFPGRFSGRQFSNSRSEMNVSTLELGDSALYLCASSLGQDYEQYFGPGTRLTVT.